This T cell receptor beta chain was identified in a study of regulatory T cells in long-lasting Graves disease. Sequencing libraries for TCR beta were prepared with iRepertoire HTBI primers and Arm-PCR of CDR3 regions. TCRdb processed the multiplex PCR reads anew with MiXCR; each CDR3 protein has one entry. Found here are roughly 400,000 distinct CDR3 sequences, 15% of them singletons; the top ten hold about 8.3%. This CDR3 has 12 amino acids. V was cut by 4 bases and J by 15 bases, with 15 bases left in between. CDR1 is KGHDR, CDR2 SFDVKD, per germline. This clonotype was counted at least ten times. Stated time point: newly diagnosed GD, antithyroid drugs for less than 3 months. PBMC RNA was the source of the TCR library. Nine milliliters of peripheral blood were drawn into EDTA tubes. These data were likewise used in another study, on T cells in Graves' hyperthyroidism and ophthalmopathy.

This material consisted of peripheral blood mononuclear cells (PBMCs), taken at new diagnosis, from a patient treated with antithyroid drugs. The V and J genes are TRBV24-1 and TRBJ2-1; D is possibly TRBD2 (5 bases). This clonotype was obtained from a woman aged 40 to 49 with Graves disease. The CDR3 bases are TGTGCCACCAGTGACTCGGCTAGCTCCTTGTTCTTC. Translation: CATSDSASSLFF.